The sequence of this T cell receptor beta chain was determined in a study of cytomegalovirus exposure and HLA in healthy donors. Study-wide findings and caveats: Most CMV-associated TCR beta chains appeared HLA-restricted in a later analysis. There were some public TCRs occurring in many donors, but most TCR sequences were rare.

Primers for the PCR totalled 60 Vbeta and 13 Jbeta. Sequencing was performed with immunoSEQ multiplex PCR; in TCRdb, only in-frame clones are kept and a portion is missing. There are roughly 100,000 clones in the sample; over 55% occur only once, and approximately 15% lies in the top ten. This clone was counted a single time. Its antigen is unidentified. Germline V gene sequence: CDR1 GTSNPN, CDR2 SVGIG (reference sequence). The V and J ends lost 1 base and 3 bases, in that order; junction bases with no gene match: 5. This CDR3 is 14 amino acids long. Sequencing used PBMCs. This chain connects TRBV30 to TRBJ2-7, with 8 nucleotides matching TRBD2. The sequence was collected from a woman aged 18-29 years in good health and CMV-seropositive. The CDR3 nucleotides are TGTGCCTGGAGTGGCCGGGAGGGCCGCTACGAGCAGTACTTC. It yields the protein CAWSGREGRYEQYF.